The next 23 T cell receptor beta chains were all read from a single sample in a study of PD-1 blockade in classical Hodgkin lymphoma. Documented time point: cycle 4 day 1 (C4D1), after around six weeks of nivolumab. All patients relapsed after autologous stem cell transplantation, and brentuximab vedotin exposure varied. PBMCs, once thawed, yielded CD8+ T cells isolated by magnetic negative selection. Data came from immunoSEQ multiplex PCR; TCRdb stores just in-frame clones and leaves some out. This table holds about 12,000 clones, roughly 84% found once. Sample: CD8+ T cells from blood, taken before the fourth cycle of nivolumab. Source of these receptors: a human donor with classical Hodgkin lymphoma. The donor label of this sample is uncertain.

As for this clone: Sequence at one end of the junction differs from germline and may be a read error. The rearrangement uses TRBV9 and TRBJ2-1; TRBD1 agrees at 7 bases. Per germline, CDR1 SGDLS and CDR2 YYNGEE. This CDR3 is 15 amino acids long. CDR3 sequence: CASSVEGAPGNGQFF. The CDR3, as DNA: TGTGCCAGCAGCGTAGAGGGGGCCCCGGGGAATGGGCAGTTCTTC. The whole variable domain, remainder taken from reference TRBV9 and TRBJ2-1, is DSGVTQTPKHLITATGQRVTLRCSPRSGDLSVYWYQQSLDQGLQFLIQYYNGEERAKGNILERFSAQQFPDLHSELNLSSLELGDSALYFCASSVEGAPGNGQFFGPGTRLTVL.

The chain links TRBV6-5 to TRBJ2-1; D remains unclear. The germline V gene encodes CDR1 MNHEY and CDR2 SVGAGI. The CDR3 is 15 amino acids. Deletions cut 0 bases from V and 3 bases from J, with 9 bases between. The CDR3 loop is CASSYSIGHYNEQFF. The CDR3 DNA sequence: TGTGCCAGCAGTTACTCGATCGGGCACTACAATGAGCAGTTCTTC.

The V gene is TRBV7-9, the J gene TRBJ1-2, with D unresolved. CDR1 is SEHNR and CDR2 is FQNEAQ in the germline V gene (reference sequence). There are 14 residues in the CDR3. V shed 4 bases and J shed 4 bases, with 13 bases lying between them. The CDR3 bases are TGTGCCAGCAGCTCTCTACTCACTCTCTATGGCTACACCTTC. Translation gives CASSSLLTLYGYTF.

This chain uses TRBV21-1 with TRBJ1-1; the DNA was not used to check the table's D call, TRBD1. TRBV21-1 is classified as a pseudogene. The CDR3 length is 15 residues. CDR3 coding DNA: TGTGCCAGCTTTCCCAACCAGAAGGACAGGGGTGAAGCTTTCTTT. It is translated as CASFPNQKDRGEAFF.

The rearrangement uses TRBV5-6 and TRBJ1-6; D is unclear. The CDR3 extends over 14 amino acids. V was shortened by 4 bases and J by 12 bases, with 17 bases between the two germline ends. The germline CDR1 and CDR2 sequences are SGHDT and YYEEEE. The CDR3 spells CASSPQVTQRPLHF. The CDR3 DNA is TGTGCCAGCAGCCCCCAAGTGACACAGAGACCCCTCCACTTT. Full variable domain (outside the CDR3, taken from reference TRBV5-6 and TRBJ1-6): DAGVTQSPTHLIKTRGQQVTLRCSPKSGHDTVSWYQQALGQGPQFIFQYYEEEERQRGNFPDRFSGHQFPNYSSELNVNALLLGDSALYLCASSPQVTQRPLHFGNGTRLTVT.

J is TRBJ1-1 and V is TRBV29-1, with 7 positions matching TRBD1. V lost 6 bases and J lost 3; bases outside the gene matches: 7. The CDR3 spans 13 residues. Germline V gene lookup returns CDR1 SQVTM and CDR2 ANQGSEA. CDR3 loop: CSVESGTDTEAFF. In DNA form, the CDR3 reads TGCAGCGTGGAATCCGGGACAGACACTGAAGCTTTCTTT.

The chain recombines TRBV5-1 with TRBJ1-1; D remains ambiguous. Per germline, CDR1 SGHRS and CDR2 YFSETQ. The CDR3 contains 13 residues. V lost 3 bases and J 1 base, leaving 7 bases between the germline ends. The CDR3, as DNA: TGCGCCAGCAGCTCTCGGACGAACACTGAAGCTTTCTTT. Translated, it gives CASSSRTNTEAFF.

The CDR3 DNA is TGTGCCAGCAGCTTAGGCTCGACCGCGAGCGGCTATGGCTACACCTTC. It encodes CASSLGSTASGYGYTF. V usage is TRBV7-8 and J usage is TRBJ1-2; no clear D gene. The germline gives CDR1 SGHVS, CDR2 FQNEAQ. Trimming stripped 1 base from V and 4 bases from J, with 16 bases between. This CDR3 has 16 residues.

The chain uses TRBV7-2 and TRBJ2-3; 11 nucleotides agree with TRBD2. V was pared by 3 bases and J by 0 bases, with 2 bases of the junction left unmatched. Germline V gene lookup returns CDR1 SGHTA and CDR2 FQGNSA. The CDR3 totals 16 residues. This CDR3 reads CASSFLAGGSTDTQYF. CDR3 bases: TGTGCCAGCAGCTTCCTAGCGGGAGGTAGCACAGATACGCAGTATTTT.

This clone was picked up one time. The genes are TRBV13 and TRBJ1-1; D might be TRBD1 (6 bases). Per the germline V gene, CDR1 is PRHDT and CDR2 is FYEKMQ (reference sequence). The CDR3 is 14 amino acids. The ends were cut back, 1 base at V and 1 base at J, with 7 bases in the middle. The CDR3 bases are TGTGCCAGCAGCTTAGACAGGGCGAACACTGAAGCTTTCTTT. The encoded protein is CASSLDRANTEAFF.

This rearrangement joins TRBV2 to TRBJ2-7; either TRBD1 or TRBD2 may supply D (5 bases each). V was shortened by 5 bases and J by 0 bases, with 17 bases between the two germline ends. Germline V gene data show CDR1 as SNHLY and CDR2 as FYNNEI. This CDR3 spans 16 amino acids. The CDR3 bases are TGTGCCAGCAGTAGAGGGGCGCATTCCCCCTCCTACGAGCAGTACTTC. This sequence encodes CASSRGAHSPSYEQYF. The variable domain in full, with the rest retrieved from reference TRBV2 and TRBJ2-7, is EPEVTQTPSHQVTQMGQEVILRCVPISNHLYFYWYRQILGQKVEFLVSFYNNEISEKSEIFDDQFSVERPDGSNFTLKIRSTKLEDSAMYFCASSRGAHSPSYEQYFGPGTRLTVT.

This clone was observed a single time. The gene calls are TRBV6-5 and TRBJ1-1; TRBD1 matches 8 bases. The CDR3 runs to 14 residues. The V gene end was trimmed by 5 bases and the J gene end by 4 bases; junction bases not matched to a gene: 6. Germline values: CDR1 MNHEY, CDR2 SVGAGI. CDR3 DNA: TGTGCCAGCAGTACGACAGGGGTTGGCACTGAAGCTTTCTTT. It yields the protein CASSTTGVGTEAFF.

J is TRBJ2-7 and V is TRBV28, with 9 positions matching TRBD1. Germline V gene sequence: CDR1 MDHEN, CDR2 SYDVKM. Losses at the gene ends were 5 bases for V and 3 bases for J; bases not matched to a gene: 11. The CDR3 totals 16 residues. CDR3 DNA sequence: TGTGCCAGCAGTCTCGTCGGACAGGGGATTCTCTACGAGCAGTACTTC. Its protein product is CASSLVGQGILYEQYF. Complete variable domain (other parts from reference TRBV28 and TRBJ2-7): DVKVTQSSRYLVKRTGEKVFLECVQDMDHENMFWYRQDPGLGLRLIYFSYDVKMKEKGDIPEGYSVSREKKERFSLILESASTNQTSMYLCASSLVGQGILYEQYFGPGTRLTVT.

The chain links TRBV6-1 to TRBJ1-5; D may be TRBD1 (5 bases). Germline CDR1 reads MNHNS; CDR2 reads SASEGT. Trimming pared 8 bases from V and 1 base from J, leaving 15 bases between. The CDR3 is made up of 15 amino acids. The CDR3 bases are TGTGCCAGCTCGCTGAGCGAGGGGAGCAATCAGCCCCAGCATTTT. It specifies CASSLSEGSNQPQHF.

The V and J genes are TRBV7-9 and TRBJ2-1, with 7 positions matching TRBD2. The CDR3 has 16 residues. V lost 3 bases and J lost 2; bases outside the gene matches: 7. The germline CDR1 and CDR2 sequences are SEHNR and FQNEAQ (reference sequence). The CDR3 bases are TGTGCCAGCAGCTTGGGGCGGGAGTTACCCTACAATGAGCAGTTCTTC. Its translation is CASSLGRELPYNEQFF.

This sequence joins TRBV27 and TRBJ2-2; D remains ambiguous. Germline-derived CDR1 and CDR2 are MNHEY and SMNVEV (reference sequence). CDR3 size: 16 residues. V shed 5 bases and J shed 3 bases, with 16 bases lying between them. CDR3 sequence: CASSPRFTLDTGELFF. The CDR3 DNA reads TGTGCCAGCAGTCCCCGTTTTACGCTAGACACCGGGGAGCTGTTTTTT.

This chain connects TRBV7-9 to TRBJ2-1, with 14 bases aligning to TRBD2. Germline trimming cut 5 bases from V and 8 bases from J; bases unmatched to any gene: 11. The CDR3 length is 17 residues. CDR1 and CDR2 from the germline V gene are SEHNR and FQNEAQ (reference sequence). The CDR3 DNA is TGTGCCAGCAGCGGAGAGGGGACTAGCGGGAGTCCCGATGAGCAGTTCTTC. Amino acids: CASSGEGTSGSPDEQFF.

The chain carries TRBV11-2 and TRBJ2-7; 7 bases line up with TRBD1. Germline CDR1 is SGHAT and CDR2 is FQNNGV. V was pared by 2 bases and J by 7 bases, with 8 bases of the junction left unmatched. The CDR3 loop spans 14 amino acids. CDR3 DNA: TGTGCCAGCAGCTTAACGACCGGGACAGAAGAGCAGTACTTC. It yields the protein CASSLTTGTEEQYF.

The chain employs TRBV27 and TRBJ2-2; D perhaps matches TRBD1 (5 bases). The CDR3 is 14 amino acids. CDR1 is MNHEY, CDR2 SMNVEV, per germline (reference sequence). V was cut by 3 bases and J by 6 bases, with 11 bases left in between. The DNA of the CDR3 is TGTGCCAGCAGTTTGTCAGGGAAGGCCGGGGAGCTGTTTTTT. As protein: CASSLSGKAGELFF.

The chain combines TRBV4-1 with TRBJ2-4, with D tentatively TRBD1 (5 bases). Trimming removed 0 bases from V and 1 base from J, with 13 bases in between. CDR1 is MGHRA and CDR2 is YSYEKL in the germline V gene. The length of the CDR3 is 17 residues. CDR3: CASSQERWGRAKNIQYF. DNA of the CDR3: TGCGCCAGCAGCCAAGAGCGGTGGGGCCGGGCCAAAAACATTCAGTACTTC.

This chain joins TRBV30 and TRBJ2-5; D may correspond to TRBD1 or TRBD2 (5 bases each). V lost 0 bases, J lost 5 bases, and 19 bases lay in between. Germline V gives CDR1 GTSNPN, CDR2 SVGIG (reference sequence). The CDR3 extends over 16 amino acids. The CDR3 region is CAWSVGPGPGEETQYF. For the CDR3, the DNA is TGTGCCTGGAGTGTGGGGCCGGGCCCTGGGGAGGAGACCCAGTACTTC.

The chain carries TRBV9 and TRBJ2-2; 9 bases are shared with TRBD1. V dropped 0 bases and J dropped 3; count of bases not matched to a gene: 18. CDR1 and CDR2 (germline): SGDLS, YYNGEE. The CDR3 has 21 amino acids. Here the CDR3 DNA reads TGTGCCAGCAGCGTAGATGTGCGGGGGAACCGGGACAGGGTCGACACCGGGGAGCTGTTTTTT. Its protein is CASSVDVRGNRDRVDTGELFF.

The chain couples TRBV11-2 to TRBJ2-1; perhaps TRBD2 as D (6 bases). CDR1 is SGHAT and CDR2 is FQNNGV in the germline V gene. CDR3 length: 14 amino acids. Trimming took off 9 bases at V and 1 base at J, with 13 bases between the two ends. CDR3 DNA sequence: TGTGCCAGTAGACTAGGTAGTTCCTACAATGAGCAGTTCTTC. The encoded protein is CASRLGSSYNEQFF. Full variable domain (outside the CDR3, taken from reference TRBV11-2 and TRBJ2-1): EAGVAQSPRYKIIEKRQSVAFWCNPISGHATLYWYQQILGQGPKLLIQFQNNGVVDDSQLPKDRFSAERLKGVDSTLKIQPAKLEDSAVYLCASRLGSSYNEQFFGPGTRLTVL.